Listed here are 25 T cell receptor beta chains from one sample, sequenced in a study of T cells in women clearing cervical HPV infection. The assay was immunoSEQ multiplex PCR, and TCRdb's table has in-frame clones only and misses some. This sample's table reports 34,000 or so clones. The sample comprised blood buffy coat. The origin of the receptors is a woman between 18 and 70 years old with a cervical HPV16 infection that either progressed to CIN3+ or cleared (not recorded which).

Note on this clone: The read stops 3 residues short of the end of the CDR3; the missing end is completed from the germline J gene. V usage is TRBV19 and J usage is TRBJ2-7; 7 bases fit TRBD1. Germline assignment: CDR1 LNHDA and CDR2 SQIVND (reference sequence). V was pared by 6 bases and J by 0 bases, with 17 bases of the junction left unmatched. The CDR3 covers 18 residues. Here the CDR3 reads CASSHARGNGPSSYEQYF. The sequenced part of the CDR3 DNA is TGTGCCAGTAGCCACGCCAGGGGGAACGGCCCGAGCTCCTACGAG.

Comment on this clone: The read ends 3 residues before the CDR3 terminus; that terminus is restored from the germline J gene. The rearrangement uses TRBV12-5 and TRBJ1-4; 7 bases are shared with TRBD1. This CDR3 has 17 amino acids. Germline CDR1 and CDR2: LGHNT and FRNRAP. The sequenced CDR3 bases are TGTGCTAGTGGCCGATCCGGACAGGCGGCTGGGGCCAACGTA. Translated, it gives CASGRSGQAAGANV. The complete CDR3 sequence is CASGRSGQAAGANVLFF.

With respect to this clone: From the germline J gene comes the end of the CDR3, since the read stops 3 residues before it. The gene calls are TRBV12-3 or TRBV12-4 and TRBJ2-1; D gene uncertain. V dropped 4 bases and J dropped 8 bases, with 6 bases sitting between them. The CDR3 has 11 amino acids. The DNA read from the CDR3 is TGTGCCAGCAGTTCTATTCATGAG. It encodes CASSSIHE. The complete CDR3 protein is CASSSIHEQFF.

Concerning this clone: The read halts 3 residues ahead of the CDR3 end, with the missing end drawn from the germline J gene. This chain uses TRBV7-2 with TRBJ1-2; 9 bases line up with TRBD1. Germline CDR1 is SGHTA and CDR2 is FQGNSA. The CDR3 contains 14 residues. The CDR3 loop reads CASSFQGQGLGYTF. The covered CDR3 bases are TGTGCCAGCAGCTTCCAGGGACAGGGCCTGGGC.

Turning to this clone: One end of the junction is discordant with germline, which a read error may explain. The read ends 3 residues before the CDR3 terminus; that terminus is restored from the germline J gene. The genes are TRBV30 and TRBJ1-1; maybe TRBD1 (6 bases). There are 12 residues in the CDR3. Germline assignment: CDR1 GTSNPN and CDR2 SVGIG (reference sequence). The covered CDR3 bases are TGTGCCTGGTCGACAGGTTACACTGGA. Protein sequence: CAWSTGYTG. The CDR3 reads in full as CAWSTGYTGAFF.

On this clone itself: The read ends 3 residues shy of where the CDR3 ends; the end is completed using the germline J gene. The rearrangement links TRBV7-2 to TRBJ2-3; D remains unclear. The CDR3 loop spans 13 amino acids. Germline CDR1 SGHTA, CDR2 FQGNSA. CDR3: CASSLSVNQPQYF. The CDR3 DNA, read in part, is TGTGCCAGCAGCTTAAGCGTAAATCAGCCG.

The CDR3 loop reads CSVEGQESSYNEQFF. The sequenced CDR3 bases are TGCAGCGTTGAAGGGCAGGAGAGCTCCTACAATGAG. The chain has TRBV29-1 and TRBJ2-1; D uncertain. The CDR3 end falls 3 residues outside the read, so it is completed with the germline J gene. This CDR3 contains 15 residues. V was clipped by 1 base and J by 0 bases, with 10 bases between them. Germline values: CDR1 SQVTM, CDR2 ANQGSEA.

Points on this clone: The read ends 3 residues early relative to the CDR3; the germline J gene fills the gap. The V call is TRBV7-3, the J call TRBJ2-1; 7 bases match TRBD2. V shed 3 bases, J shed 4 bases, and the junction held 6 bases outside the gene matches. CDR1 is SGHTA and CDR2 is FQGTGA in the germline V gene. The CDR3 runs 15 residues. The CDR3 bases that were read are TGTGCCAGCAGCTTGGGACTAACGGGATACAATGAG. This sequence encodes CASSLGLTGYNE. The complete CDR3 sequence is CASSLGLTGYNEQFF.

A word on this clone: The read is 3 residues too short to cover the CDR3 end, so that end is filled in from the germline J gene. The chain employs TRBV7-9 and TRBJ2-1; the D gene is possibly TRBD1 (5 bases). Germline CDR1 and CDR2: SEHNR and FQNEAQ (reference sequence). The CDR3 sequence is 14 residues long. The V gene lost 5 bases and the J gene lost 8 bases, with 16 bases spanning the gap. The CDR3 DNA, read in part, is TGTGCCAGCAGCGAAGGGGCCCTACCGGATGAG. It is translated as CASSEGALPDE. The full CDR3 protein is CASSEGALPDEQFF.

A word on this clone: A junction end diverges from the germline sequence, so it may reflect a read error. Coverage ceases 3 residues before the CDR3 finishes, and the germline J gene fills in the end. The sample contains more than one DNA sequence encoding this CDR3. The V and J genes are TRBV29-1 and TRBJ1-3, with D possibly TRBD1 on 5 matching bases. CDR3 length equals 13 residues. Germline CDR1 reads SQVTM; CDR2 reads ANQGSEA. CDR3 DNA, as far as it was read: TGCAGCGTCGCCGGGACTCGAGGAAACACA. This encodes CSVAGTRGNT. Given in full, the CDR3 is CSVAGTRGNTIYF.

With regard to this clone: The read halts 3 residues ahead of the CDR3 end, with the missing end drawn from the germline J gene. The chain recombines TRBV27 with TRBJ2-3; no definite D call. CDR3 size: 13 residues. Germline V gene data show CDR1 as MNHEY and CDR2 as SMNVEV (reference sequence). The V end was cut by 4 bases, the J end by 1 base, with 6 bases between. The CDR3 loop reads CASSSFRTDTQYF. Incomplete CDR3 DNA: TGTGCCAGCAGTTCCTTCCGCACAGATACG.

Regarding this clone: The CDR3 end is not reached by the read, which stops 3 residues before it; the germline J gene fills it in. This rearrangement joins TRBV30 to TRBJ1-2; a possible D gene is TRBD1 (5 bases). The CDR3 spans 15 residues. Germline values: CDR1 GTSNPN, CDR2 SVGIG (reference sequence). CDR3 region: CAWSTGLADYNDYTF. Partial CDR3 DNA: TGTGCCTGGAGTACGGGACTCGCGGATTACAATGAC.

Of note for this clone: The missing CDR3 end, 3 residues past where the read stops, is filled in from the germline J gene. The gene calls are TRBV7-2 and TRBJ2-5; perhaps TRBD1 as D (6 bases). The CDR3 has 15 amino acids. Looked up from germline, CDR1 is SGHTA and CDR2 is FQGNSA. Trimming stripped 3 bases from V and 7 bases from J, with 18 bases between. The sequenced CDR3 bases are TGTGCCAGCAGCTTGGCACCCACTTTAGGGGGGACC. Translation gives CASSLAPTLGGT. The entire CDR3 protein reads CASSLAPTLGGTQYF. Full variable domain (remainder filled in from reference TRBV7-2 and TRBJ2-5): GAGVSQSPSNKVTEKGKDVELRCDPISGHTALYWYRQSLGQGLEFLIYFQGNSAPDKSGLPSDRFSAERTGGSVSTLTIQRTQQEDSAVYLCASSLAPTLGGTQYFGPGTRLLVL.

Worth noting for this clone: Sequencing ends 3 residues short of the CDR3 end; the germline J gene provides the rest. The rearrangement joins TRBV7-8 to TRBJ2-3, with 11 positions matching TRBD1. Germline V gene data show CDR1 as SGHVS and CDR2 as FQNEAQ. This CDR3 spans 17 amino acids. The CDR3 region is CASSSAWDRGSYQPQYF. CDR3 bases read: TGTGCCAGCAGCTCGGCATGGGACAGGGGGTCCTATCAGCCG.

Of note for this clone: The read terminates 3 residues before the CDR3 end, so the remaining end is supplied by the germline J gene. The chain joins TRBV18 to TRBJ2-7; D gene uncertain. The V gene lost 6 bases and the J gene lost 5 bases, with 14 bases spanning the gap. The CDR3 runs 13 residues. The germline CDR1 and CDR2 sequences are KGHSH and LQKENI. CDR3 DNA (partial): TGTGCCAGCTCCCCCTTACCCAGAAACGAG. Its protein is CASSPLPRNE. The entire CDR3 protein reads CASSPLPRNEQYF.

Partial CDR3 DNA: TGTGCCAGCAGCTGGACAGGGTCAGGCACTGAA. This encodes CASSWTGSGTE. The full-length CDR3 reads as CASSWTGSGTEAFF. The rearrangement uses TRBV7-3 and TRBJ1-1, with TRBD1 identical over 8 bases. The read terminates 3 residues before the CDR3 end, so the remaining end is supplied by the germline J gene. J lost 4 bases, V lost 4 bases, and 5 bases had no gene match. The CDR3 consists of 14 residues. The V gene's germline CDR1 is SGHTA and CDR2 FQGTGA.

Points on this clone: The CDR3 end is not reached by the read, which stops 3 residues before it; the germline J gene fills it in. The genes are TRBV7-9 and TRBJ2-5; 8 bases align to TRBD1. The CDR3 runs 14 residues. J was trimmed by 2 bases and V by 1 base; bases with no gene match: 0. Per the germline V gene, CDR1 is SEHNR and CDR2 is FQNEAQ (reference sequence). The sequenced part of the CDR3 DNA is TGTGCCAGCAGCTTAGGACAGGGGCAAGAGACC. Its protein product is CASSLGQGQET. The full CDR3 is CASSLGQGQETQYF.

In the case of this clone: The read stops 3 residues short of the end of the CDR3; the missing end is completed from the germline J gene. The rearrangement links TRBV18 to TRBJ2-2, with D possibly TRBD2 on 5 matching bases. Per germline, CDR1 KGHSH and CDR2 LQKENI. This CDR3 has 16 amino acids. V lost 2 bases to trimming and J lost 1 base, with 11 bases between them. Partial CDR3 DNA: TGTGCCAGCTCACCAATGGCGGGTCGGAACACCGGGGAG. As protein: CASSPMAGRNTGE. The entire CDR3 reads CASSPMAGRNTGELFF. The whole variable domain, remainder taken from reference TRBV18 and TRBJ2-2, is NAGVMQNPRHLVRRRGQEARLRCSPMKGHSHVYWYRQLPEEGLKFMVYLQKENIIDESGMPKERFSAEFPKEGPSILRIQQVVRGDSAAYFCASSPMAGRNTGELFFGEGSRLTVL.

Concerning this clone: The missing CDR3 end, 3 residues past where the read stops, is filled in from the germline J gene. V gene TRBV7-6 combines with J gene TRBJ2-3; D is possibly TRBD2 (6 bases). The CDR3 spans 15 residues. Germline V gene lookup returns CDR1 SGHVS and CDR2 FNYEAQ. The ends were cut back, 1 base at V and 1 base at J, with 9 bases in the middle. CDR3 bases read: TGTGCCAGCAGCTTAGGTGGCGGGGGCACAGATACG. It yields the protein CASSLGGGGTDT. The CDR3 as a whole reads CASSLGGGGTDTQYF.

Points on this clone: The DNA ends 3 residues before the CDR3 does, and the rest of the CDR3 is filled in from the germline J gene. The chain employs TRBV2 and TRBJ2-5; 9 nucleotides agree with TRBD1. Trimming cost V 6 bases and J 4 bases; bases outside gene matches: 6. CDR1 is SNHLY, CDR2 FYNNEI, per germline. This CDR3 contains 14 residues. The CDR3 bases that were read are TGTGCCAGCAGACCCGGGACAGGGTTAGAGACC. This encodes CASRPGTGLET. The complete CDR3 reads CASRPGTGLETQYF. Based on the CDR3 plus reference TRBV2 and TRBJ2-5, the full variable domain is EPEVTQTPSHQVTQMGQEVILRCVPISNHLYFYWYRQILGQKVEFLVSFYNNEISEKSEIFDDQFSVERPDGSNFTLKIRSTKLEDSAMYFCASRPGTGLETQYFGPGTRLLVL.

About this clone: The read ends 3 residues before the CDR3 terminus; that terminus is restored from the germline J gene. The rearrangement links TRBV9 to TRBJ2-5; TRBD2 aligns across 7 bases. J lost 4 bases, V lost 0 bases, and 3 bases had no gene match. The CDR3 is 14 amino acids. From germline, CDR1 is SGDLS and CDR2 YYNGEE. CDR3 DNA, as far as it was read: TGTGCCAGCAGCGTAGCGGGGGGATCAGAGACC. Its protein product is CASSVAGGSET. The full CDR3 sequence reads CASSVAGGSETQYF. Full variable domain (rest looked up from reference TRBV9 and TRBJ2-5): DSGVTQTPKHLITATGQRVTLRCSPRSGDLSVYWYQQSLDQGLQFLIQYYNGEERAKGNILERFSAQQFPDLHSELNLSSLELGDSALYFCASSVAGGSETQYFGPGTRLLVL.

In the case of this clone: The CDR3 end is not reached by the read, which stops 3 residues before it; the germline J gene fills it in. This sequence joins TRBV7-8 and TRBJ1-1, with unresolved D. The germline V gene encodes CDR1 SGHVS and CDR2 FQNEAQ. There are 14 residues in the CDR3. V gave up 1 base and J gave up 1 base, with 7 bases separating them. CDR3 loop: CASSLEGRNTEAFF. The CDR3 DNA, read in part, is TGTGCCAGCAGCTTAGAAGGCAGGAACACTGAA.

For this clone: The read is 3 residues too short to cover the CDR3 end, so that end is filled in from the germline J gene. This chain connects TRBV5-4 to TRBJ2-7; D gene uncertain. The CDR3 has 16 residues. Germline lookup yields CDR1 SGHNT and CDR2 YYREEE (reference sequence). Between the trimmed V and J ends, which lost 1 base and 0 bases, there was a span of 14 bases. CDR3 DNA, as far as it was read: TGTGCCAGCAGCTTGTTCGGCAGGTCGAGCTCCTACGAG. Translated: CASSLFGRSSSYE. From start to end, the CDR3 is CASSLFGRSSSYEQYF.

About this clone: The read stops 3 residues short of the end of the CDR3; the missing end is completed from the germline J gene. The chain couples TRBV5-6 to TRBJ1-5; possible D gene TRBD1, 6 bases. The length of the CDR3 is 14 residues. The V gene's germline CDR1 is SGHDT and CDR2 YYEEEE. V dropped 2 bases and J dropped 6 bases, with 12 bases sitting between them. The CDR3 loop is CASSFQGNSQPQHF. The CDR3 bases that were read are TGTGCCAGCAGCTTCCAGGGGAACAGTCAGCCC.

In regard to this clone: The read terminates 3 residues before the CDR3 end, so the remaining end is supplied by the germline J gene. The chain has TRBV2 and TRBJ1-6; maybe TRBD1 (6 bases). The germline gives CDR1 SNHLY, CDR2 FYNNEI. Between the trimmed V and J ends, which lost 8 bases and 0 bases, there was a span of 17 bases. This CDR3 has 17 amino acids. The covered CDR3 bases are TGTGCCAGCCGTTATGGGACACCTACCTCCTATAATTCACCC. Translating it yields CASRYGTPTSYNSP. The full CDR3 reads CASRYGTPTSYNSPLHF.